In its sample, the clone carrying this TCR beta chain was seen many times. Its specificity is unknown. These data belong to a study of T cells in Graves' hyperthyroidism and ophthalmopathy. General study points: Expanded thyroid clonotypes (above 0.001) were mostly also found in blood.

Trimming pared 0 bases from V and 1 base from J, leaving 18 bases between. The CDR3 contains 18 residues. Germline lookup yields CDR1 LNHNV and CDR2 YYDKDF (reference sequence). The TCR beta CDR3 regions underwent amplification using RNA transcripts as the source. First-round RT-PCR with HTBI primers amplified the TCR CDR3 region. TCRdb reanalysed the multiplex PCR reads using MiXCR and keeps one entry per CDR3 protein. The repertoire holds almost 350,000 distinct CDR3 sequences, with about a sixth as singletons. A NOSPECS grade of at least 4, a Clinical Activity Score of at least 3 and duration under 3 months were recorded in ophthalmopathy patients.

The chain joins TRBV15 to TRBJ1-1; possibly TRBD1 for D (5 bases). The specimen sequenced was blood. This clonotype was obtained from a woman in her forties with Graves' ophthalmopathy. The CDR3 DNA reads as TGTGCCACCAGCAGAGATCTACCATCGGGGCAGCGGAACACTGAAGCTTTCTTT. As protein: CATSRDLPSGQRNTEAFF.